This T cell receptor beta chain was observed in a study of blood T cell repertoires in COVID-19. The repertoire was sequenced with immunoSEQ multiplex PCR; TCRdb's copy has only in-frame clones and lacks some. The table lists around 130,000 clones, about four fifths of them singletons, with 9% to 13% in the top ten. Germline CDR1 and CDR2: SGHRS and YFSETQ. V shed 0 bases, J shed 9 bases, and the junction held 6 bases outside the gene matches. CDR3 size: 14 residues. The receptor comes from a human donor in a cohort sampled during active COVID-19. Sample: peripheral blood. The chain couples TRBV5-1 to TRBJ2-1; 7 bases match TRBD2. The CDR3 region has the DNA TGCGCCAGCAGCTTGGCCCCAGGCGGGGGTGAGCAGTTCTTC. Its protein is CASSLAPGGGEQFF.